These 8 T cell receptor beta chains were sequenced from one sample in a study of blood T cell repertoires in COVID-19. Method: immunoSEQ multiplex PCR; TCRdb's copy keeps in-frame clones and lacks some. The table shows 210,000 or so clones, with more than 75% occurring only once. The material sequenced was PBMCs or T cells enriched from blood (not recorded which). The receptors were sampled from a man aged 30 to 45 with acute COVID-19.

J is TRBJ2-5 and V is TRBV11-2; D might be TRBD1 (6 bases). Germline CDR1 is SGHAT and CDR2 is FQNNGV. CDR3 length: 16 amino acids. The V gene lost 5 bases and the J gene lost 5 bases, with 21 bases spanning the gap. CDR3 bases: TGTGCCAGCAGCGATCGCATAACAGGGTTGAGGGAGACCCAGTACTTC. Its translation is CASSDRITGLRETQYF.

The chain links TRBV7-5 to TRBJ1-5; the table's D call, TRBD1, has no DNA check behind it. TRBV7-5 is annotated as a pseudogene. CDR3 length: 15 residues. The chain's CDR3 is CVRSRLRQGNQPQHF. The CDR3 DNA reads as TGTGTCAGAAGCCGCCTGAGGCAGGGGAATCAGCCCCAGCATTTT.

The chain is built from TRBV6-5 and TRBJ2-7; 8 bases line up with TRBD1. The CDR3 extends over 14 amino acids. V lost 2 bases, J lost 4 bases, and 4 bases stayed unmatched. The germline gives CDR1 MNHEY, CDR2 SVGAGI. The CDR3 is CASSYVQGGYEQYF. CDR3 nucleotides: TGTGCCAGCAGTTACGTACAGGGGGGATACGAGCAGTACTTC.

The genes are TRBV12-3 or TRBV12-4 and TRBJ1-2, with no clear D. The CDR3 is 13 amino acids. Trimming pared 6 bases from V and 4 bases from J, leaving 12 bases between. CDR3 in DNA: TGTGCCAGCAGAAGACATGAAGCCTATGGCTACACCTTC. Protein sequence: CASRRHEAYGYTF.

The CDR3 here is CASSSETSGGLGTQYF. The CDR3 DNA reads as TGTGCCAGCAGCTCAGAGACTAGCGGGGGCCTTGGTACGCAGTATTTT. The rearrangement uses TRBV7-3 and TRBJ2-3; 12 bases align to TRBD2. V lost 4 bases to trimming and J lost 8 bases; unmatched junction nucleotides: 10. The germline gives CDR1 SGHTA, CDR2 FQGTGA. The CDR3 loop spans 16 amino acids.

The chain is built from TRBV7-3 and TRBJ1-1, with 7 bases that match TRBD1. V lost 5 bases, J lost 10 bases, and 13 bases stayed unmatched. This CDR3 region has 14 residues. The germline CDR1 and CDR2 sequences are SGHTA and FQGTGA. The CDR3 is CASSRGDRASRAFF. DNA for the CDR3: TGTGCCAGCAGCCGAGGAGACAGGGCATCTCGAGCTTTCTTT.

This sequence joins TRBV4-1 and TRBJ2-4, with D perhaps TRBD2 (6 bases). The V gene's germline CDR1 is MGHRA and CDR2 YSYEKL. The V gene lost 1 base and the J gene lost 0 bases, with 16 bases spanning the gap. This CDR3 is 18 amino acids long. This CDR3 reads CASSQAITGTLAKNIQYF. The CDR3 DNA reads TGCGCCAGCAGCCAAGCAATTACCGGGACTCTAGCCAAAAACATTCAGTACTTC.

The chain recombines TRBV14 with TRBJ2-3, with TRBD2 identical over 13 bases. The J segment lost 9 bases and the V segment lost 4 bases, leaving 7 bases of the junction unmatched. The CDR3 contains 15 residues. Germline lookup yields CDR1 SGHDN and CDR2 FVKESK. The CDR3 sequence: CASSPTGTSGETQYF. Written as DNA, the CDR3 is TGTGCCAGCAGCCCTACCGGGACTAGCGGGGAAACGCAGTATTTT.